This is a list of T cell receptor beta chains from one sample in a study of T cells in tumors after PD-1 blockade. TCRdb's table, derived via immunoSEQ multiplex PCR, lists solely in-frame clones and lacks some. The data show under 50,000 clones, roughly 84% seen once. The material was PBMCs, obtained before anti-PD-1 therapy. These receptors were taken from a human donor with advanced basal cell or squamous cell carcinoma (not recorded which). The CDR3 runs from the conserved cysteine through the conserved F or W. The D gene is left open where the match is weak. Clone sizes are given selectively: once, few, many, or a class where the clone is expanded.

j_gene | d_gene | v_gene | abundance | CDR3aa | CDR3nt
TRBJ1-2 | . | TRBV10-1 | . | CASSPGGDAGGYTF | TGCGCCAGCAGTCCGGGAGGGGACGCGGGAGGCTACACCTTC
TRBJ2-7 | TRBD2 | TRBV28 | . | CASSGLAGYYEQYF | TGTGCCAGCAGTGGACTAGCGGGGTACTACGAGCAGTACTTC
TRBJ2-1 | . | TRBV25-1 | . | CASRGSSYNEQFF | TGTGCCAGCAGAGGCAGCTCCTACAATGAGCAGTTCTTC
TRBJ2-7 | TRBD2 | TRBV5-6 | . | CASSLAAGVDSVEQYF | TGTGCCAGCAGCTTGGCAGCGGGGGTCGATTCCGTCGAGCAGTACTTC
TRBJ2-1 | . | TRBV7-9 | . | CASSLGNEQFF | TGTGCCAGCAGCTTGGGGAATGAGCAGTTCTTC
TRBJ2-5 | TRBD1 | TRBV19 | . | CASSSGTGWETQYF | TGTGCCAGTAGTTCCGGGACAGGGTGGGAGACCCAGTACTTC
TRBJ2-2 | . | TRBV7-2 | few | CASRRTVQTAGELFF | TGTGCCAGCAGGAGGACAGTTCAAACGGCCGGGGAGCTGTTTTTT
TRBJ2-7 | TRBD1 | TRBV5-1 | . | CASSFRGQGEQYF | TGCGCCAGTTCCTTCAGGGGGCAGGGCGAGCAGTACTTC
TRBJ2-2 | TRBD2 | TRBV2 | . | CASRRQREIGELFF | TGTGCCAGCAGGCGCCAGCGGGAGATCGGGGAGCTGTTTTTT
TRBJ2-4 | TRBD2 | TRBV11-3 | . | CASSRTSGSRNIQYF | TGTGCCAGCAGCCGGACTAGCGGGAGTAGAAACATTCAGTACTTC
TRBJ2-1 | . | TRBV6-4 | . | CASSVTPVSEQFF | TGTGCCAGCAGTGTAACCCCGGTTAGTGAGCAGTTCTTC
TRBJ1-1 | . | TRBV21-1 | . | CASSKAEKETGMSTEAFF | TGTGCCAGCAGCAAAGCGGAAAAGGAGACAGGAATGAGCACTGAAGCTTTCTTT
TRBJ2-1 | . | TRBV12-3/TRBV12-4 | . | CASSQNYNEQFF | TGTGCCAGCAGCCAAAACTACAATGAGCAGTTCTTC
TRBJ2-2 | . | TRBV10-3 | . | CAIRAQGANTGELFF | TGTGCCATCAGAGCACAGGGAGCGAACACCGGGGAGCTGTTTTTT
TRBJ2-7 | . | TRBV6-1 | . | CASSEARQRGEQYF | TGTGCCAGCAGTGAAGCCAGACAGCGAGGCGAGCAGTACTTC
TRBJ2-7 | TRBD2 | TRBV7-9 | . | CASSATSGGSEQYF | TGTGCCAGCAGCGCCACTAGCGGTGGGTCCGAGCAGTACTTC
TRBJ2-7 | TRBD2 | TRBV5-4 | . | CASSLFSGGGAAREQYF | TGTGCCAGCAGCTTGTTTTCAGGCGGGGGGGCCGCTCGTGAGCAGTACTTC
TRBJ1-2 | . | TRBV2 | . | CASSEPDRRGYTF | TGTGCCAGCAGTGAACCCGACAGGAGGGGCTACACCTTC
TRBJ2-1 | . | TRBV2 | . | CASSVRPTHEQFF | TGTGCCAGCAGTGTAAGACCCACGCATGAGCAGTTCTTC
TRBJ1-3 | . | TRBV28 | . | CASSGQGVRNTIYF | TGTGCCAGCAGTGGCCAAGGGGTCAGAAACACCATATATTTT
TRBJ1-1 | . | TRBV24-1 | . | CATSDTLNTEAFF | TGTGCCACCAGTGACACATTAAACACTGAAGCTTTCTTT
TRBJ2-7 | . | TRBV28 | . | CASSSPLTTYEQYF | TGTGCCAGCAGTTCCCCCCTCACGACCTACGAGCAGTACTTC
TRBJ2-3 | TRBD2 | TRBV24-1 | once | CATRATSGSTDTQYF | TGTGCCACCAGGGCCACTAGCGGGAGCACAGATACGCAGTATTTT
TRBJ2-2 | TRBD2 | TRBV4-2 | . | CASSQEASGGNTGELFF | TGTGCCAGCAGCCAAGAAGCCAGCGGGGGTAACACCGGGGAGCTGTTTTTT
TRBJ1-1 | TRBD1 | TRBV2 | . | CASSGRDSEAFF | TGTGCCAGCAGTGGCCGGGACAGTGAAGCTTTCTTT
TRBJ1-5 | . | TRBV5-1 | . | CASSLQGSQPQHF | TGCGCCAGCAGCTTACAGGGAAGTCAGCCCCAGCATTTT
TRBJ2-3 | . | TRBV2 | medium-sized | CASTEGLNTDTQYF | TGTGCCAGCACGGAAGGACTTAACACAGATACGCAGTATTTT
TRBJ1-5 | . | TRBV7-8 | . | CASSSQGSQPQHF | TGTGCCAGCAGCTCCCAGGGGAGCCAGCCCCAGCATTTT
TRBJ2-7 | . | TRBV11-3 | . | CASSRGGGTRYEQYF | TGTGCCAGCAGCCGTGGAGGGGGAACCCGCTACGAGCAGTACTTC
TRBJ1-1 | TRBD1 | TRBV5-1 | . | CASSSSGVTGETEAFF | TGCGCCAGCAGCTCCTCCGGAGTAACAGGGGAGACTGAAGCTTTCTTT
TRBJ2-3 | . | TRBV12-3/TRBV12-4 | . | CASSHTSTDTQYF | TGTGCCAGCAGCCACACGAGCACAGATACGCAGTATTTT
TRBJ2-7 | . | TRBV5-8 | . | CASSLVLGDYEQYF | TGTGCCAGCAGCTTAGTACTGGGGGACTACGAGCAGTACTTC
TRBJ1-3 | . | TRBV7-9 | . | CASSLARTSQDTIYF | TGTGCCAGCAGCTTAGCGCGGACTAGTCAAGACACCATATATTTT
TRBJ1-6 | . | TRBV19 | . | CASSIWTNNSPLHF | TGTGCCAGTAGTATTTGGACGAATAATTCACCCCTCCACTTT
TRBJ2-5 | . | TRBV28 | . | CASSPGQEETQYF | TGTGCCAGCAGTCCGGGGCAAGAAGAGACCCAGTACTTC
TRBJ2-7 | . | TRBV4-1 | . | CASSQDIRNYEQYF | TGCGCCAGCAGCCAAGATATAAGGAACTACGAGCAGTACTTC
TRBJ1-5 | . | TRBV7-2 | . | CASSLGPPASNQPQHF | TGTGCCAGCAGCTTAGGCCCGCCAGCTAGCAATCAGCCCCAGCATTTT
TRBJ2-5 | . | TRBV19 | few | CASSAIPGRGQETQYF | TGTGCCAGTAGTGCAATACCGGGACGGGGACAAGAGACCCAGTACTTC
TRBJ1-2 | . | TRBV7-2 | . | CASSLIRGSYGYTF | TGTGCCAGCAGCTTAATCCGGGGGAGCTATGGCTACACCTTC
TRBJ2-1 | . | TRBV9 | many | CASSVSSLGNEQFF | TGTGCCAGCAGCGTATCCAGCTTGGGCAATGAGCAGTTCTTC
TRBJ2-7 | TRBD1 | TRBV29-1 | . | CSGRQGARDEQYF | TGCAGCGGGAGACAGGGGGCGCGGGACGAGCAGTACTTC
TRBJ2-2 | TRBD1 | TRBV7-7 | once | CASSSGTAHTGELFF | TGTGCCAGCAGTTCCGGGACAGCTCACACCGGGGAGCTGTTTTTT
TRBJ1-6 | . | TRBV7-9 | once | CASSPSWAGLTSPLHF | TGTGCCAGCAGCCCGAGTTGGGCGGGCCTCACTTCACCCCTCCACTTT
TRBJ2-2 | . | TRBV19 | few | CASSMVRGASGELFF | TGTGCCAGTAGTATGGTGCGGGGAGCGTCCGGGGAGCTGTTTTTT
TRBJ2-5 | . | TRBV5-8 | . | CASGTRERETQYF | TGTGCCAGCGGTACACGGGAACGAGAGACCCAGTACTTC
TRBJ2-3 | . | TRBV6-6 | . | CASSRTEGPTDTQYF | TGTGCCAGCAGCCGAACGGAGGGGCCAACAGATACGCAGTATTTT
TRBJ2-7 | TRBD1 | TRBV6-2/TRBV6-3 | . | CASSYPGTGADISYEQYF | TGTGCCAGCAGTTACCCAGGGACAGGGGCCGATATCTCCTACGAGCAGTACTTC
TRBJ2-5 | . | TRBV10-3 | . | CASNPRGQETQYF | TGTGCCAGCAACCCGCGGGGCCAAGAGACCCAGTACTTC
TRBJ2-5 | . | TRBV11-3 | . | CASSLPQGEETQYF | TGTGCCAGCAGCTTGCCACAGGGTGAGGAGACCCAGTACTTC
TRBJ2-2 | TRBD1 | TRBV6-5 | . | CASTRDRVGGELFF | TGTGCCAGCACCCGGGACAGGGTCGGGGGGGAGCTGTTTTTT
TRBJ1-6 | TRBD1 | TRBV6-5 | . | CASRTGQHSPLHF | TGTGCCAGCAGGACGGGACAGCATTCACCCCTCCACTTT
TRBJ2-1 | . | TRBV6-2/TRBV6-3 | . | CASSYPSGGGGGDEQFF | TGTGCCAGCAGTTACCCTTCGGGAGGAGGGGGTGGCGATGAGCAGTTCTTC
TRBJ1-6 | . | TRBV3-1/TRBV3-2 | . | CASSQDGKRGTLHF | TGTGCCAGCAGCCAAGACGGCAAGAGGGGCACCCTCCACTTT
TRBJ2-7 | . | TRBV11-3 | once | CASSVTGYEQYF | TGTGCCAGCAGCGTAACAGGGTACGAGCAGTACTTC
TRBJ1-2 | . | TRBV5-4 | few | CASAPQGRDYGYTF | TGTGCCAGCGCCCCACAGGGCAGAGACTATGGCTACACCTTC
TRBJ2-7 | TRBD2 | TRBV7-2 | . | CASSLFRGGREQYF | TGTGCCAGCAGCTTATTCCGGGGAGGGCGCGAGCAGTACTTC
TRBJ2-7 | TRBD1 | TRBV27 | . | CASSSPMTGVYEQYF | TGTGCCAGCAGTTCTCCCATGACAGGGGTTTACGAGCAGTACTTC